A selection of T cell receptor beta chains follows, all from one sample in a study of shared clonotypes between healthy human individuals. Profiling relied on immunoSEQ multiplex PCR, and the TCRdb table lists in-frame clones only, not all of them. This sample has a few million clones, with approximately 95% found just once. The sequenced material came from naive CD4+ T cells from PBMCs. The receptors originated from a man younger than 35 in good health. Some clones in this sample may be carry-over from other donors' samples. CDR3s include the opening cysteine and the closing phenylalanine or tryptophan. The D gene is left open where the match is weak. Size is stated for part of the rows, as once, few or many counts, or as a class when the clone is expanded.

clone size,J gene,D gene,V gene,CDR3 protein,CDR3 DNA
few,TRBJ1-2,TRBD1,TRBV6-1,CASRVTGEVGYTF,TGTGCCAGCAGGGTTACAGGGGAGGTTGGCTACACCTTC
-,TRBJ2-5,-,TRBV7-2,CASSLAMGGETQYF,TGTGCCAGCAGCTTAGCGATGGGGGGAGAGACCCAGTACTTC
-,TRBJ2-7,TRBD1,TRBV28,CASRTTGHYEQYF,TGTGCCAGCAGGACGACAGGGCACTACGAGCAGTACTTC
-,TRBJ1-3,-,TRBV28,CASSSGGSSGNTIYF,TGTGCCAGCAGCTCGGGCGGGAGCTCTGGAAACACCATATATTTT
-,TRBJ1-2,-,TRBV2,CASRLDRPGGYTF,TGTGCCAGCAGACTCGACCGCCCCGGGGGCTACACCTTC
-,TRBJ2-7,TRBD1,TRBV5-1,CASSLALRDRGHEQYF,TGCGCCAGCAGCTTGGCGCTTAGGGACAGGGGGCACGAGCAGTACTTC
-,TRBJ2-7,-,TRBV6-5,CASSYFGRKSSYEQYF,TGTGCCAGCAGTTACTTCGGCAGGAAGAGTTCCTACGAGCAGTACTTC
-,TRBJ1-2,TRBD1,TRBV7-8,CASSLDRGYGYTF,TGTGCCAGCAGTTTGGACAGGGGATATGGCTACACCTTC
-,TRBJ2-7,TRBD1,TRBV7-9,CASSLRAGGAGPPYEQYF,TGTGCCAGCAGCTTACGGGCAGGGGGCGCGGGCCCGCCCTACGAGCAGTACTTC
-,TRBJ2-5,-,TRBV18,CASSLRAQETQYF,TGTGCCAGCTCTTTAAGGGCACAAGAGACCCAGTACTTC
-,TRBJ2-3,TRBD1,TRBV28,CASSLRTGVPTDTQYF,TGTGCCAGCAGTTTAAGGACAGGGGTCCCCACAGATACGCAGTATTTT
-,TRBJ2-1,-,TRBV6-1,CASSGRGNEQFF,TGTGCCAGCAGTGGGCGTGGGAATGAGCAGTTCTTC
-,TRBJ2-7,TRBD1,TRBV5-4,CASSYPGQGKQYF,TGTGCCAGCAGTTACCCAGGACAGGGGAAGCAGTACTTC
-,TRBJ2-1,-,TRBV5-8,CASSRRGDSYNEQFF,TGTGCCAGCAGCCGGCGTGGGGATTCCTACAATGAGCAGTTCTTC
-,TRBJ2-7,-,TRBV5-1,CASSYEQYF,TGCGCCAGCAGTTACGAGCAGTACTTC
-,TRBJ2-1,TRBD2,TRBV2,CASSQSSGGSYNEQFF,TGTGCCAGCAGCCAGAGTAGCGGGGGATCCTACAATGAGCAGTTCTTC
-,TRBJ1-4,-,TRBV5-6,CASSSGPPQALNEKLFF,TGTGCCAGCAGCTCCGGCCCGCCACAGGCTTTGAATGAAAAACTGTTTTTT
-,TRBJ2-7,TRBD2,TRBV5-1,CASSVGLAGSAEQYF,TGCGCCAGCAGCGTGGGACTAGCGGGATCGGCCGAGCAGTACTTC
-,TRBJ2-3,TRBD2,TRBV12-5,CASGWGGRPLDTQYF,TGTGCTAGTGGTTGGGGCGGGAGGCCCCTCGATACGCAGTATTTT
-,TRBJ2-5,TRBD2,TRBV7-2,CASSLGTSGRIGETQYF,TGTGCCAGCAGCTTAGGGACTAGCGGGAGAATTGGAGAGACCCAGTACTTC
-,TRBJ2-3,-,TRBV28,CASSPPGMNTQYF,TGTGCCAGCAGCCCCCCAGGGATGAATACGCAGTATTTT
-,TRBJ1-1,-,TRBV7-2,CASSLVEGNTEAFF,TGTGCCAGCAGCTTAGTCGAGGGAAACACTGAAGCTTTCTTT
-,TRBJ1-2,TRBD1,TRBV7-9,CASGWPPGQGNYGYTF,TGTGCCAGCGGATGGCCTCCGGGACAGGGAAACTATGGCTACACCTTC
once,TRBJ2-7,-,TRBV28,CASSPRGQANYEQYF,TGTGCCAGCAGCCCCCGCGGGCAAGCTAACTACGAGCAGTACTTC
-,TRBJ2-1,TRBD2,TRBV7-2,CASSWTAGGNEQFF,TGTGCCAGCAGCTGGACAGCGGGAGGGAATGAGCAGTTCTTC
-,TRBJ1-1,-,TRBV5-1,CASSLSGTAEAFF,TGCGCCAGCAGCCTTTCCGGGACGGCTGAAGCTTTCTTT
-,TRBJ1-2,-,TRBV5-8,CASSLAGRYGYTF,TGTGCCAGCAGCTTGGCCGGAAGGTATGGCTACACCTTC
few,TRBJ1-5,-,TRBV19,CASSSHGNQPQHF,TGTGCCAGTAGTTCCCATGGCAATCAGCCCCAGCATTTT
-,TRBJ2-2,-,TRBV19,CASTIIRGDTGELFF,TGTGCCAGTACGATAATCCGAGGGGACACCGGGGAGCTGTTTTTT
once,TRBJ2-7,TRBD1,TRBV28,CASSLERTGGNYEQYF,TGTGCCAGCAGTCTGGAAAGGACAGGGGGTAATTACGAGCAGTACTTC
-,TRBJ2-7,-,TRBV5-6,CASRMFGGYEQYF,TGTGCCAGCAGAATGTTCGGGGGCTACGAGCAGTACTTC
-,TRBJ1-1,-,TRBV7-2,CASSLALGGAFF,TGTGCCAGCAGCTTAGCGTTAGGGGGAGCTTTCTTT
-,TRBJ2-3,-,TRBV19,CASSIESRTDTQYF,TGTGCCAGTAGTATAGAAAGTCGCACAGATACGCAGTATTTT
-,TRBJ2-5,-,TRBV18,CASSPQREETQYF,TGTGCCAGCTCACCGCAGCGGGAAGAGACCCAGTACTTC
-,TRBJ2-2,-,TRBV28,CASTVRRPNTGELFF,TGTGCCAGCACGGTCCGGCGACCGAACACCGGGGAGCTGTTTTTT
-,TRBJ2-1,-,TRBV4-3,CASSQDPGGKRYEQFF,TGCGCCAGCAGCCAAGATCCTGGGGGCAAGAGATATGAGCAGTTCTTC
-,TRBJ1-2,TRBD1,TRBV4-3,CASSQEWDRGISGYTF,TGCGCCAGCAGCCAAGAATGGGACAGGGGCATTTCTGGCTACACCTTC
-,TRBJ2-1,TRBD2,TRBV23-1,CASSRTGLAEPRGQFF,TGCGCCAGCAGTCGGACGGGACTAGCGGAGCCGCGGGGGCAGTTCTTC
once,TRBJ1-2,-,TRBV6-1,CASSEEGRAGYTF,TGTGCCAGCAGTGAAGAGGGCAGGGCGGGCTACACCTTC
-,TRBJ2-5,-,TRBV9,CASSVGQEQETQYF,TGTGCCAGCAGCGTAGGACAGGAGCAAGAGACCCAGTACTTC
-,TRBJ1-2,-,TRBV5-1,CASSLGLPGGYGYTF,TGCGCCAGCAGCTTGGGTCTCCCCGGAGGCTATGGCTACACCTTC
-,TRBJ2-7,TRBD2,TRBV6-5,CASSYIAGGSYEQYF,TGTGCCAGCAGTTACATAGCGGGAGGCTCCTACGAGCAGTACTTC
-,TRBJ1-1,-,TRBV7-9,CASSHDVPNIEAFF,TGTGCCAGCAGCCACGATGTCCCTAACATTGAAGCTTTCTTT
-,TRBJ2-7,-,TRBV7-2,CASSHRALLSYEQYF,TGTGCCAGCAGCCACCGGGCCCTCTTGAGCTACGAGCAGTACTTC
-,TRBJ2-1,TRBD1,TRBV7-2,CASSWQGAQGFEQFF,TGTGCCAGCAGCTGGCAGGGGGCCCAGGGGTTTGAGCAGTTCTTC
-,TRBJ2-4,TRBD1,TRBV7-9,CASSGWDSQYF,TGTGCCAGCAGCGGATGGGACAGCCAGTACTTC
-,TRBJ2-1,TRBD2,TRBV7-9,CASSLGLAPNEQFF,TGTGCCAGCAGCTTAGGACTAGCGCCAAATGAGCAGTTCTTC
-,TRBJ2-2,TRBD2,TRBV4-3,CASSQDSTSGFRELFF,TGCGCCAGCAGCCAAGATTCGACTAGCGGGTTCAGGGAGCTGTTTTTT
-,TRBJ1-2,-,TRBV28,CASTFGGGTFTYGYTF,TGTGCCAGCACCTTCGGGGGGGGGACGTTCACCTATGGCTACACCTTC